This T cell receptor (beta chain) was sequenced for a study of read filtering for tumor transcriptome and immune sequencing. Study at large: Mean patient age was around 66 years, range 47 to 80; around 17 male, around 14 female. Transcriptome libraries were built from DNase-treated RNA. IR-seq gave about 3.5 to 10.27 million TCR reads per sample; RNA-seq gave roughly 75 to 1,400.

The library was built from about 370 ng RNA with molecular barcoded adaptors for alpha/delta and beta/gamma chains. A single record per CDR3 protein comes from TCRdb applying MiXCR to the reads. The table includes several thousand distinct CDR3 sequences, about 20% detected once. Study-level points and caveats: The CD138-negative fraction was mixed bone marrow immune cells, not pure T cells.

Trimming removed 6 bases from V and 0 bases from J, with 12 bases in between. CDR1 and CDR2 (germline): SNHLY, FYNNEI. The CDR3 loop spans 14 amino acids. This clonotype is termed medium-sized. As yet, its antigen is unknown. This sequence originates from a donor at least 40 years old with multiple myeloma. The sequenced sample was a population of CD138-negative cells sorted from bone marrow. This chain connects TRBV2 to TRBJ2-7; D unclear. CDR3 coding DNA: TGTGCCAGCAGCCCTGAGCGTAGCTCCTACGAGCAGTACTTC. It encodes CASSPERSSYEQYF.